The 18 T cell receptor beta chains below were found in one sample sequenced in a study of blood T cell repertoires in COVID-19. Some clones are missing from TCRdb's copy, which holds only in-frame ones; the method was immunoSEQ multiplex PCR. Here the sample spans 250,000 or so clones, under 95% being singletons. The sequenced sample was PBMCs or T cells enriched from blood (not recorded which). The origin of the receptors is a man in his forties who had been exposed to COVID-19.

The chain recombines TRBV23-1 with TRBJ2-7, with 9 nucleotides matching TRBD2. TRBV23-1 is placed among ORFs of uncertain function. The CDR3 is 15 amino acids. V trimming: 4 bases; J trimming: 3 bases; junction bases outside the gene matches: 7. This chain's CDR3 is CASSRVDSGSYEQYF. The DNA of the CDR3 is TGCGCCAGCAGTCGGGTGGATAGCGGGAGCTACGAGCAGTACTTC.

CDR3 residues: CASSRGPNTEAFF. The CDR3 DNA is TGTGCCAGCAGCAGGGGGCCGAACACTGAAGCTTTCTTT. The chain joins TRBV7-3 to TRBJ1-1; 7 bases fit TRBD1. After removal of 5 bases from V and 1 base from J, the junction contained 1 base not matched to a gene. Germline values: CDR1 SGHTA, CDR2 FQGTGA. The CDR3 is 13 residues long. Using reference TRBV7-3 and TRBJ1-1 for the parts outside the CDR3, the full variable domain is GAGVSQTPSNKVTEKGKYVELRCDPISGHTALYWYRQSLGQGPEFLIYFQGTGAADDSGLPNDRFFAVRPEGSVSTLKIQRTERGDSAVYLCASSRGPNTEAFFGQGTRLTVV.

V gene TRBV7-3 combines with J gene TRBJ2-2; the match to TRBD2 covers 13 bases. This CDR3 comprises 17 residues. Per germline, CDR1 SGHTA and CDR2 FQGTGA. V was pared by 5 bases and J by 4 bases, with 7 bases of the junction left unmatched. CDR3 coding DNA: TGTGCCAGCAGCGGGACTAGCGGGATGGTCGGCACCGGGGAGCTGTTTTTT. It encodes CASSGTSGMVGTGELFF.

The J gene is TRBJ2-5, the V gene TRBV5-1; TRBD1 might be the D (5 bases). Trimming pared 0 bases from V and 2 bases from J, leaving 14 bases between. The germline V gene encodes CDR1 SGHRS and CDR2 YFSETQ. CDR3 length: 16 residues. The chain's CDR3 is CASSLASGSYQETQYF. As DNA, the CDR3 is TGCGCCAGCAGCTTGGCGTCAGGGTCGTATCAAGAGACCCAGTACTTC.

This chain uses TRBV7-8 with TRBJ2-3, with 9 nucleotides matching TRBD2. The V gene's germline CDR1 is SGHVS and CDR2 FQNEAQ. The CDR3 covers 20 residues. Losses at the gene ends were 1 base for V and 2 bases for J; bases not matched to a gene: 16. DNA for the CDR3: TGTGCCAGCAGCTTAGGGCGAATAGCGGGGGAACGAGGGCCCACAGATACGCAGTATTTT. Translating gives CASSLGRIAGERGPTDTQYF.

This chain links TRBV9 with TRBJ2-1, with TRBD2 identical over 9 bases. The CDR3 has 18 residues. Germline trimming cut 4 bases from V and 6 bases from J; bases unmatched to any gene: 17. Germline V gene lookup returns CDR1 SGDLS and CDR2 YYNGEE. CDR3 sequence: CASSPKGEAGGYSNEQFF. CDR3 bases: TGTGCCAGCAGCCCGAAGGGCGAGGCGGGAGGGTATAGCAATGAGCAGTTCTTC.

The chain combines TRBV15 with TRBJ2-3; weak D call: TRBD2 (6 bases). With 0 bases removed from V and 6 bases from J, the gap between germline ends came to 10 bases. Germline assignment: CDR1 LNHNV and CDR2 YYDKDF (reference sequence). The CDR3 consists of 14 residues. The DNA of the CDR3 is TGTGCCACCAGCAGAGATTGGGGGGATGATACGCAGTATTTT. Its translation is CATSRDWGDDTQYF.

The rearrangement links TRBV18 to TRBJ2-1; 7 nucleotides line up with TRBD2. The CDR3 sequence is 15 residues long. V was pared by 3 bases and J by 2 bases, with 4 bases of the junction left unmatched. CDR1 is KGHSH, CDR2 LQKENI, per germline. CDR3 nucleotides: TGTGCCAGCTCACCGAGGGAGGGGACCTACAATGAGCAGTTCTTC. Translation: CASSPREGTYNEQFF.

The count of this clone is one. This rearrangement joins TRBV18 to TRBJ2-7, with a tentative D call TRBD1 (5 bases). V was pared by 2 bases and J by 5 bases, with 13 bases between. The CDR3 runs 14 residues. Germline-derived CDR1 and CDR2 are KGHSH and LQKENI. The CDR3 DNA follows: TGTGCCAGCTCACCATTACAGGTATCCGACGAGCAGTACTTC. Its translation is CASSPLQVSDEQYF.

The chain is built from TRBV15 and TRBJ2-7, with D perhaps matching TRBD2 (6 bases). This CDR3 region has 13 residues. V was cut by 5 bases and J by 9 bases, with 17 bases left in between. Germline V lookup: CDR1 LNHNV, CDR2 YYDKDF (reference sequence). CDR3 sequence reads: CATSPEIQEGQYF. DNA of the CDR3: TGTGCCACCAGCCCAGAGATTCAGGAGGGGCAGTACTTC.

The chain has TRBV11-2 and TRBJ2-7; D remains unclear. The CDR3 has 12 residues. The germline CDR1 and CDR2 sequences are SGHAT and FQNNGV. Trimming pared 5 bases from V and 4 bases from J, leaving 9 bases between. The CDR3 here is CASSPNNYEQYF. In DNA form, the CDR3 reads TGTGCCAGCAGCCCAAACAATTACGAGCAGTACTTC.

V is TRBV5-1 and J is TRBJ1-5; D may be TRBD1 (6 bases). This CDR3 has 19 residues. Looked up from germline, CDR1 is SGHRS and CDR2 is YFSETQ. The V end was cut by 0 bases, the J end by 0 bases, with 19 bases between. The CDR3 here is CASSLVVREKGHSNQPQHF. CDR3 DNA sequence: TGCGCCAGCAGCTTGGTTGTCAGGGAAAAGGGACATAGCAATCAGCCCCAGCATTTT.

Only one count was recorded for this clone. The chain carries TRBV9 and TRBJ2-5; TRBD2 matches at 8 bases. With 0 bases clipped from V and 2 bases from J, the junction kept 6 bases outside the gene matches. CDR1 and CDR2 (germline): SGDLS, YYNGEE. The CDR3 is 16 amino acids. In nucleotides, the CDR3 is TGTGCCAGCAGCGTAGATCCGGGAGGGGGACAAGAGACCCAGTACTTC. It translates to CASSVDPGGGQETQYF.

The chain uses TRBV9 and TRBJ1-2, with TRBD1 matching 7 bases. CDR3 length equals 17 residues. In germline, CDR1 is SGDLS, CDR2 YYNGEE. Trimming cost V 0 bases and J 5 bases; bases outside gene matches: 13. The DNA of the CDR3 is TGTGCCAGCAGCGTAGGACAGGGTCGTCCCGGGGGATATGGCTACACCTTC. The encoded protein is CASSVGQGRPGGYGYTF.

This chain connects TRBV25-1 to TRBJ1-3, with a weak D call TRBD1 (5 bases). The V and J ends lost 4 bases and 2 bases respectively, with 9 bases between them. The CDR3 runs to 14 residues. Looked up from germline, CDR1 is MGHDK and CDR2 is SYGVNS. CDR3 DNA sequence: TGTGCCAGCAGTGGACCAGGGACTGGAAACACCATATATTTT. This gives the protein CASSGPGTGNTIYF. Together with reference TRBV25-1 and TRBJ1-3, the CDR3 gives the full variable domain: EADIYQTPRYLVIGTGKKITLECSQTMGHDKMYWYQQDPGMELHLIHYSYGVNSTEKGDLSSESTVSRIRTEHFPLTLESARPSHTSQYLCASSGPGTGNTIYFGEGSWLTVV.

This chain links TRBV5-4 with TRBJ1-2, with 9 positions matching TRBD1. Germline CDR1 SGHNT, CDR2 YYREEE (reference sequence). Trimming cost V 3 bases and J 1 base; bases outside gene matches: 1. There are 14 residues in the CDR3. The CDR3, as DNA: TGTGCCAGCAGCTGGGACAGGGATAACTATGGCTACACCTTC. It yields the protein CASSWDRDNYGYTF. The variable domain in full, completed from reference TRBV5-4 and TRBJ1-2, reads ETGVTQSPTHLIKTRGQQVTLRCSSQSGHNTVSWYQQALGQGPQFIFQYYREEENGRGNFPPRFSGLQFPNYSSELNVNALELDDSALYLCASSWDRDNYGYTFGSGTRLTVV.

The chain has TRBV27 and TRBJ1-3; D is uncertain. This CDR3 contains 11 residues. The germline V and J ends were trimmed by 6 bases and 4 bases, with 4 bases remaining between them. From germline, CDR1 is MNHEY and CDR2 SMNVEV (reference sequence). The CDR3 DNA reads TGTGCCAGCAGCAGAGGAAACACCATATATTTT. This translates into CASSRGNTIYF.

The chain combines TRBV28 with TRBJ1-6; 7 bases are shared with TRBD1. Germline V CDR1 and CDR2: MDHEN, SYDVKM. The V and J ends lost 3 bases and 10 bases, in that order; junction bases with no gene match: 6. This CDR3 comprises 14 residues. The CDR3 spells CASSFDREESPLHF. For the CDR3, the DNA is TGTGCCAGCAGTTTTGACAGGGAAGAGTCACCCCTCCACTTT.